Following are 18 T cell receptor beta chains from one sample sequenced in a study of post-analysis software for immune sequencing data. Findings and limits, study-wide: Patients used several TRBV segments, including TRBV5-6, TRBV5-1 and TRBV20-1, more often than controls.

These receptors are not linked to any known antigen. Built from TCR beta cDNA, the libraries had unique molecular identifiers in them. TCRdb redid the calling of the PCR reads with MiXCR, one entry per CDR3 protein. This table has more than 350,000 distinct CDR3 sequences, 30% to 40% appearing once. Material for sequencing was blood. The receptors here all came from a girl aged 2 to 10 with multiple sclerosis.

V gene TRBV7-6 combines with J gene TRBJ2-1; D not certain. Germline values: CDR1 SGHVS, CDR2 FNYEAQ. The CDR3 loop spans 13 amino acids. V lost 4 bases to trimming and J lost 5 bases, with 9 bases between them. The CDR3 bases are TGTGCCAGCAGCTCAACAGAGAACAATGAGCAGTTCTTC. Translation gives CASSSTENNEQFF.

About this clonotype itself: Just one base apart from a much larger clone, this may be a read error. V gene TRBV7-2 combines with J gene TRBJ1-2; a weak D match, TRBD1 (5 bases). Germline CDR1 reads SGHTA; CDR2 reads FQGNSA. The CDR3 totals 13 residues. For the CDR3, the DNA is TGTGCCGGCAGCTTAGCAGGGATTGGAGGCTACACCTTC. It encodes CAGSLAGIGGYTF.

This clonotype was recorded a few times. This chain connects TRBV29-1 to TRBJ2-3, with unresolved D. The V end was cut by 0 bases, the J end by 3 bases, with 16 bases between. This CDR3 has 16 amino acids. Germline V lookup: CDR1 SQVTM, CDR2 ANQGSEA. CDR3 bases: TGCAGCGTTGAAGATAGGCAGGAAGGTGGTACAGATACGCAGTATTTT. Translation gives CSVEDRQEGGTDTQYF.

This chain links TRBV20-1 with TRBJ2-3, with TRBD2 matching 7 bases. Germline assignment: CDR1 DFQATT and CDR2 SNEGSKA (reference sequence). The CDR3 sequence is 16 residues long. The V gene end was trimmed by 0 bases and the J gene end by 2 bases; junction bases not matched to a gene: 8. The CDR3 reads CSARDTLAAITDTQYF. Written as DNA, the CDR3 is TGCAGTGCTAGAGATACGCTAGCGGCGATCACAGATACGCAGTATTTT.

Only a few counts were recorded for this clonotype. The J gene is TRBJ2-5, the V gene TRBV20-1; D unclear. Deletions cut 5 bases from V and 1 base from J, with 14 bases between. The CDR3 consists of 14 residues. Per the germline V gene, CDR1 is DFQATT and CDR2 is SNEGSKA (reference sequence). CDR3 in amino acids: CSAYLGGVQETQYF. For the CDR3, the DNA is TGCAGTGCTTATCTAGGCGGAGTCCAAGAGACCCAGTACTTC.

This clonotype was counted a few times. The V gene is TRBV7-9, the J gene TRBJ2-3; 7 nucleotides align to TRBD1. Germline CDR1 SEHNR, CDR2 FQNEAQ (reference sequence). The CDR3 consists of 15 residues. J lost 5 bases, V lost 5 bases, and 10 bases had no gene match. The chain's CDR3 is CASSKPQGVRDTQYF. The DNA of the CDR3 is TGTGCCAGCAGCAAACCCCAGGGGGTTCGAGATACGCAGTATTTT.

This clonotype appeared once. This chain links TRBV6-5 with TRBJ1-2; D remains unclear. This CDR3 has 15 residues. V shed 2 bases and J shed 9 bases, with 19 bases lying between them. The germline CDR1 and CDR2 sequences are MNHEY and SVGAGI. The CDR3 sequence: CASSYLPVADRSYTF. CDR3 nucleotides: TGTGCCAGCAGTTACCTTCCGGTCGCGGATCGGAGCTACACCTTC.

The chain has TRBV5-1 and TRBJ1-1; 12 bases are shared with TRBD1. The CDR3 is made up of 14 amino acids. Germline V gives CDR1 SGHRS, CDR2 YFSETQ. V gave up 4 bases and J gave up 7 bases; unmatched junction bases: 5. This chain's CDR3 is CASSGDRGRIEAFF. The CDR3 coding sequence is TGCGCCAGCAGCGGGGACAGGGGGCGGATTGAAGCTTTCTTT. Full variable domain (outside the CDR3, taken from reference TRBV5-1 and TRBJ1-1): KAGVTQTPRYLIKTRGQQVTLSCSPISGHRSVSWYQQTPGQGLQFLFEYFSETQRNKGNFPGRFSGRQFSNSRSEMNVSTLELGDSALYLCASSGDRGRIEAFFGQGTRLTVV.

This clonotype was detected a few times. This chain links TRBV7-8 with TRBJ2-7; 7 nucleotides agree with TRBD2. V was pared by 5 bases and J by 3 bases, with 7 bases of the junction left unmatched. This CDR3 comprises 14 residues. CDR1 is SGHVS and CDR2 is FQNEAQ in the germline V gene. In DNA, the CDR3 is TGTGCCAGCAGCCTACGGGCTAGCGGCTACGAGCAGTACTTC. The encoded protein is CASSLRASGYEQYF.

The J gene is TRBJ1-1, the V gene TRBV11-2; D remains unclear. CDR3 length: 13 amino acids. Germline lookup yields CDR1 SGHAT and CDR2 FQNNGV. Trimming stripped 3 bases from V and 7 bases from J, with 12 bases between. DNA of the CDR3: TGTGCCAGCAGCTTCTTGACCGCAATTGAAGCTTTCTTT. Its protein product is CASSFLTAIEAFF. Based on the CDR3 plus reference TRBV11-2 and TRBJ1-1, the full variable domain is EAGVAQSPRYKIIEKRQSVAFWCNPISGHATLYWYQQILGQGPKLLIQFQNNGVVDDSQLPKDRFSAERLKGVDSTLKIQPAKLEDSAVYLCASSFLTAIEAFFGQGTRLTVV.

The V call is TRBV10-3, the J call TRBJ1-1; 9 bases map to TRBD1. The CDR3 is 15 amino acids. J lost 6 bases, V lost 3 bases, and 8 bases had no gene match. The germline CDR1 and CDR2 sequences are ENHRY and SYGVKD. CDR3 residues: CAISDSDRGFSEAFF. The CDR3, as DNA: TGTGCCATCAGTGACTCGGACAGGGGTTTCTCTGAAGCTTTCTTT.

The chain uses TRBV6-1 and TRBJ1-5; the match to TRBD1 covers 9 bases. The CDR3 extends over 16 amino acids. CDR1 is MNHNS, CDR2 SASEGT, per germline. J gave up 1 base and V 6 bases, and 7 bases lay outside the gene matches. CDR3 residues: CASRGTGFRSNQPQHF. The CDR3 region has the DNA TGTGCCAGCAGGGGGACAGGGTTTCGGAGCAATCAGCCCCAGCATTTT.

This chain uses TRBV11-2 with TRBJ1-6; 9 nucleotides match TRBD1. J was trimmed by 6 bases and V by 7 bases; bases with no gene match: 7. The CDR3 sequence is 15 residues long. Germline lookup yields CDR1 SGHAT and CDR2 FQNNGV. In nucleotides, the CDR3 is TGTGCCAGCAACGGACAGGGGATGGGTAATTCACCCCTCCACTTT. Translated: CASNGQGMGNSPLHF.

CDR3 amino acids: CASMLGELETQYF. In DNA form, the CDR3 reads TGTGCCAGCATGCTTGGGGAGCTGGAGACCCAGTACTTC. V and J are TRBV7-8 and TRBJ2-5, with D perhaps TRBD2 (5 bases). The CDR3 runs to 13 residues. Germline CDR1 and CDR2: SGHVS and FQNEAQ. Trimming cost V 7 bases and J 5 bases, with 14 bases left between them.

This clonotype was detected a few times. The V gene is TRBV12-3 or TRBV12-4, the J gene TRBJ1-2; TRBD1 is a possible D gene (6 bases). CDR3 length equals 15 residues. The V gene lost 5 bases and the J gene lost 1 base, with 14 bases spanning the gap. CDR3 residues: CASSLLGGLNYGYTF. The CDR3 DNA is TGTGCCAGCAGTCTTCTCGGGGGCCTTAACTATGGCTACACCTTC.

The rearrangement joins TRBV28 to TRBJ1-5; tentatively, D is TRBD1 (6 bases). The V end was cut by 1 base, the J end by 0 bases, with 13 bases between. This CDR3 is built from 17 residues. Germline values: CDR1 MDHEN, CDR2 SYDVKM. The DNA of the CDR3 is TGTGCCAGCAGTTTATACCCGGACAGTTATAGCAATCAGCCCCAGCATTTT. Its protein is CASSLYPDSYSNQPQHF.

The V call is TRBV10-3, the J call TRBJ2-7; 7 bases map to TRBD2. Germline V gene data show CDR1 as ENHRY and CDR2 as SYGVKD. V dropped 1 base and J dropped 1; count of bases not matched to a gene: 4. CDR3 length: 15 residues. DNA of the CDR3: TGTGCCATCAGTGAGTGGGCTAGCGGATCCTACGAGCAGTACTTC. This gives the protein CAISEWASGSYEQYF.

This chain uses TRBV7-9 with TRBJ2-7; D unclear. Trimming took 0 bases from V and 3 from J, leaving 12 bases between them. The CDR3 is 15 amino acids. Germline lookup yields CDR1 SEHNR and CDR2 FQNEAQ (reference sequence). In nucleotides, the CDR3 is TGTGCCAGCAGCTTAGCGCTTGCAGCAAACTACGAGCAGTACTTC. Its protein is CASSLALAANYEQYF.